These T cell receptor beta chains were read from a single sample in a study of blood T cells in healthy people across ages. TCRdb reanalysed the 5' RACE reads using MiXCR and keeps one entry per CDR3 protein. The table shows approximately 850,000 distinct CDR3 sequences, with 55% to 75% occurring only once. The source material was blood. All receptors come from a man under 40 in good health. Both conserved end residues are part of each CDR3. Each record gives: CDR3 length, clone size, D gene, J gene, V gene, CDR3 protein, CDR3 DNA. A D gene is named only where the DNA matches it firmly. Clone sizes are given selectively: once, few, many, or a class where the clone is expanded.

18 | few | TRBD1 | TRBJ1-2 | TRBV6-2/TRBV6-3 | CASGGWEDRVFPSYGYTF | TGTGCCAGCGGCGGCTGGGAGGACAGGGTATTTCCCTCCTATGGCTACACCTTC
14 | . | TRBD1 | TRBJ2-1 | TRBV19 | CASMRTGVWDEQFF | TGTGCCAGTATGCGGACAGGGGTCTGGGATGAGCAGTTCTTC
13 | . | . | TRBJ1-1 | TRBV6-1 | CASSGQSNTEAFF | TGTGCCAGCAGTGGACAGTCGAACACTGAAGCTTTCTTT
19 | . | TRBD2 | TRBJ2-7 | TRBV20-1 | CSARSTLGLAGKNWNEQYF | TGCAGTGCCCGAAGCACCTTGGGACTAGCGGGAAAAAATTGGAACGAGCAGTACTTC
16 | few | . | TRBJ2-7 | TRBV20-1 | CSASPQGGRGAYEQYF | TGCAGTGCTAGTCCACAGGGAGGGCGGGGAGCCTACGAGCAGTACTTC
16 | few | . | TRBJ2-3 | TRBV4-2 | CASSQDAGPADITQYF | TGTGCCAGCAGCCAAGATGCGGGGCCCGCCGACATAACGCAGTATTTT
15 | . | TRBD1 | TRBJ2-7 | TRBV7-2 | CASSPEQGGSYEQYF | TGTGCCAGCAGCCCCGAACAGGGGGGCTCCTACGAGCAGTACTTC
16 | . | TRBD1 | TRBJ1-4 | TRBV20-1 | CSARGTGGGSNEKLFF | TGCAGTGCTAGGGGGACAGGGGGCGGTTCTAATGAAAAACTGTTTTTT
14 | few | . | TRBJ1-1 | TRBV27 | CASSPLGGNTEAFF | TGTGCCAGCAGTCCTCTCGGGGGGAACACTGAAGCTTTCTTT
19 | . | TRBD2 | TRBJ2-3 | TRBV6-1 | CASSLGLAGGSPSTDTQYF | TGTGCCAGCAGCCTCGGACTAGCGGGAGGATCTCCTAGCACAGATACGCAGTATTTT
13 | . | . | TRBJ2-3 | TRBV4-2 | CASSQGGENTQYF | TGTGCCAGCAGCCAAGGAGGGGAAAATACGCAGTATTTT
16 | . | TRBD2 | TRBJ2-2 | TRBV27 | CASRDASGLNTGELFF | TGTGCCAGCCGGGACGCTAGCGGTCTCAACACCGGGGAGCTGTTTTTT
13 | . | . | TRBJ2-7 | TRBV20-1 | CSANNRASYEQYF | TGCAGTGCTAACAACAGGGCCTCCTACGAGCAGTACTTC
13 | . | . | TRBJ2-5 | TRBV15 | CATSSDGKETQYF | TGTGCCACCAGCAGCGATGGAAAAGAGACCCAGTACTTC
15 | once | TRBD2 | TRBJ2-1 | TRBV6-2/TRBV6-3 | CASSYASGIYNGQFF | TGTGCCAGCAGTTACGCTAGCGGGATCTACAATGGGCAGTTCTTC
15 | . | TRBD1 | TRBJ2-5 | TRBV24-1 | CATSDPGQGQETQYF | TGTGCCACCAGTGATCCGGGACAGGGGCAAGAGACCCAGTACTTC
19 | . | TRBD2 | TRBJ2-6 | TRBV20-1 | CSARVGGLAGSSGANVLTF | TGCAGTGCTAGGGTGGGGGGGCTAGCGGGAAGCTCTGGGGCCAACGTCCTGACTTTC
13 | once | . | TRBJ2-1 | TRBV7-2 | CASSPEILTRQFF | TGTGCCAGCAGCCCAGAAATTTTGACCCGGCAGTTCTTC
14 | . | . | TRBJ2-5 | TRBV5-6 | CASSSLTLQETQYF | TGTGCCAGCAGCTCCCTGACTCTCCAAGAGACCCAGTACTTC
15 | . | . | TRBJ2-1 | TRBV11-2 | CASSLGLGAVDEQFF | TGTGCCAGCAGCTTAGGGCTAGGTGCGGTGGATGAGCAGTTCTTC
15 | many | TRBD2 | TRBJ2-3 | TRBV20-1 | CSAKPAGPNTDTQYF | TGCAGTGCTAAACCAGCGGGGCCGAACACAGATACGCAGTATTTT
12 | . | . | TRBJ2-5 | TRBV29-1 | CSVGVRQETQYF | TGCAGCGTTGGGGTCAGACAAGAGACCCAGTACTTC
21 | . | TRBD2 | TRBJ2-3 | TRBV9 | CASSHQTEEEASGSFPDTQYF | TGTGCCAGCAGCCACCAGACAGAAGAAGAGGCCAGCGGGAGTTTCCCCGATACGCAGTATTTT
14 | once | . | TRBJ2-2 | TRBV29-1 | CSVAVGSTSGELFF | TGCAGCGTTGCGGTGGGATCCACCAGCGGGGAGCTGTTTTTT
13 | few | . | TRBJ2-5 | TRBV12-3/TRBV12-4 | CASSLYGQETQYF | TGTGCCAGCAGTTTGTACGGACAAGAGACCCAGTACTTC
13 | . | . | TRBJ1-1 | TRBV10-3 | CAITTSWNTEAFF | TGTGCCATCACAACATCATGGAACACTGAAGCTTTCTTT
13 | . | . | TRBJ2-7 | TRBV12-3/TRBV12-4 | CASTIRGSYEQYF | TGTGCCAGCACTATACGGGGCAGCTACGAGCAGTACTTC
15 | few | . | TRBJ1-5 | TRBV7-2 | CASSLSQGGNQPQHF | TGTGCCAGCAGCTTATCACAGGGTGGGAATCAGCCCCAGCATTTT
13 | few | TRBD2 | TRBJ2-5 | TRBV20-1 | CSARRTSQETQYF | TGCAGTGCTAGACGGACTAGCCAAGAGACCCAGTACTTC
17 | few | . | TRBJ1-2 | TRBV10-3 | CAISESIPAGEGYGYTF | TGTGCCATCAGTGAGTCTATTCCCGCTGGGGAAGGCTATGGCTACACCTTC
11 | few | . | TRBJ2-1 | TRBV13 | CASSYQNEQFF | TGTGCCAGCAGCTACCAAAATGAGCAGTTCTTC
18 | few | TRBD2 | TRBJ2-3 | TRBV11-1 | CASSPDRPLAGERDTQYF | TGTGCCAGCAGCCCCGACCGACCACTAGCGGGAGAGAGGGATACGCAGTATTTT
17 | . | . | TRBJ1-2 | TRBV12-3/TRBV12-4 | CASSFALYGITNYGYTF | TGTGCCAGCAGTTTTGCTCTGTACGGAATCACTAACTATGGCTACACCTTC
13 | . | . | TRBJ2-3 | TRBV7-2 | CASSLVSVDTQYF | TGTGCCAGCAGCTTAGTCTCTGTAGATACGCAGTATTTT
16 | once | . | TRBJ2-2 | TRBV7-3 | CASSLNPTANTGELFF | TGTGCCAGCAGCTTAAATCCGACAGCGAACACCGGGGAGCTGTTTTTT
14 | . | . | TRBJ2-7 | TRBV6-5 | CASGSAGSSYEQYF | TGTGCCAGCGGGTCTGCGGGTTCTTCCTACGAGCAGTACTTC
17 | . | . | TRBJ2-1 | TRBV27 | CASSFGQTEYYYNEQFF | TGTGCCAGCAGTTTCGGCCAGACCGAATATTACTACAATGAGCAGTTCTTC
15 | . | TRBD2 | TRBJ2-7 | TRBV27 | CASSYLAGGPGEQYF | TGTGCCAGCAGTTATCTAGCGGGAGGGCCGGGGGAGCAGTACTTC
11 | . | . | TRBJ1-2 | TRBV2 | CASSEGGGYTF | TGTGCCAGCAGTGAAGGAGGAGGCTACACCTTC
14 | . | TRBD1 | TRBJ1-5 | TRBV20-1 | CSAETGGSNQPQHF | TGCAGTGCTGAGACAGGGGGAAGCAATCAGCCCCAGCATTTT